This passage covers 13 T cell receptor beta chains from one sample sequenced in a study of radiotherapy plus CTLA-4 blockade in lung cancer. The protocol was immunoSEQ multiplex PCR, while the TCRdb copy is restricted to in-frame clones and leaves out a portion. The sample includes roughly 110,000 clones, about four fifths of them seen just once. The sequences come from peripheral blood, collected from a patient treated with radiotherapy plus ipilimumab. All receptors come from a human donor with non-small cell lung cancer that progressed on radiotherapy plus ipilimumab. Some clones in this sample may be carry-over from other donors' samples.

Only one count was recorded for this clone. The chain uses TRBV10-3 and TRBJ1-3, with TRBD1 as a possible D gene (6 bases). Germline V gene sequence: CDR1 ENHRY, CDR2 SYGVKD. V lost 4 bases, J lost 11 bases, and 15 bases lay in between. The CDR3 sequence is 13 residues long. Written as DNA, the CDR3 is TGTGCCATCAGTGTATCGGACAGAACGGCCATATATTTT. It encodes CAISVSDRTAIYF.

The chain is built from TRBV2 and TRBJ1-2; maybe TRBD1 (5 bases). Trimming shortened V by 4 bases and J by 3 bases, and 12 bases separated the two germline ends. CDR1 SNHLY and CDR2 FYNNEI come from the germline V gene. The CDR3 contains 14 residues. This chain's CDR3 is CASSADSLYYGYTF. For the CDR3, the DNA is TGTGCCAGCAGTGCCGACAGCCTCTACTATGGCTACACCTTC.

The chain carries TRBV5-4 and TRBJ2-3, with TRBD2 matching 7 bases. Germline-derived CDR1 and CDR2 are SGHNT and YYREEE (reference sequence). V lost 1 base to trimming and J lost 2 bases; unmatched junction nucleotides: 4. This CDR3 contains 15 residues. CDR3 residues: CASSLPQRDTDTQYF. The CDR3 region has the DNA TGTGCCAGCAGCTTGCCGCAGCGGGACACAGATACGCAGTATTTT.

V is TRBV18 and J is TRBJ2-2; D possibly corresponds to TRBD1 (5 bases). The ends were cut back, 3 bases at V and 0 bases at J, with 5 bases in the middle. Germline V lookup: CDR1 KGHSH, CDR2 LQKENI. The CDR3 runs to 14 residues. CDR3 DNA sequence: TGTGCCAGCTCACCGGACACGAACACCGGGGAGCTGTTTTTT. This translates into CASSPDTNTGELFF.

Only a few counts were recorded for this clone. The chain uses TRBV6-1 and TRBJ2-7, with TRBD1 matching over 9 bases. The CDR3 covers 14 residues. With V trimmed by 7 bases and J by 4 bases, 8 bases remained unmatched. CDR1 and CDR2 (germline): MNHNS, SASEGT. The CDR3 protein is CASKPTGGDYEQYF. In nucleotides, the CDR3 is TGTGCCAGCAAGCCTACAGGGGGCGATTACGAGCAGTACTTC.

The CDR3 reads CASRGQRSGNTIYF. The CDR3, as DNA: TGTGCCAGCAGAGGGCAGCGCTCTGGAAACACCATATATTTT. The chain employs TRBV28 and TRBJ1-3; D gene ambiguous. Germline CDR1 and CDR2: MDHEN and SYDVKM. The CDR3 is 14 amino acids. Trimming removed 6 bases from V and 0 bases from J, with 9 bases in between.

The chain combines TRBV5-6 with TRBJ1-5, with 12 nucleotides matching TRBD1. Losses at the gene ends were 4 bases for V and 9 bases for J; bases not matched to a gene: 11. The V gene's germline CDR1 is SGHDT and CDR2 YYEEEE. The CDR3 has 16 amino acids. The CDR3 is CASSPWGTGGEGPQHF. CDR3 in DNA: TGTGCCAGCAGCCCGTGGGGGACAGGGGGCGAGGGGCCCCAGCATTTT.

The chain uses TRBV28 and TRBJ2-1; 7 nucleotides agree with TRBD2. The CDR3 loop spans 14 amino acids. V shed 1 base and J 7 bases; nucleotides not matched to a gene: 4. Per germline, CDR1 MDHEN and CDR2 SYDVKM. CDR3 protein: CASSLLGGGNEQFF. The CDR3 coding sequence is TGTGCCAGCAGTTTATTGGGGGGAGGGAATGAGCAGTTCTTC.

In DNA form, the CDR3 reads TGTGCCAGCAGCCAAGCGGGACTAGATATCGACAATGAGCAGTTCTTC. It yields the protein CASSQAGLDIDNEQFF. This rearrangement joins TRBV4-2 to TRBJ2-1; 8 bases match TRBD2. J lost 5 bases, V lost 1 base, and 7 bases had no gene match. The CDR3 length is 16 residues. Germline CDR1 LGHNA, CDR2 YNFKEQ.

This chain joins TRBV5-4 and TRBJ1-2; D possibly corresponds to TRBD1 (5 bases). Germline V gene data show CDR1 as SGHNT and CDR2 as YYREEE (reference sequence). Deletions cut 4 bases from V and 5 bases from J, with 12 bases between. This CDR3 has 13 amino acids. CDR3 residues: CASSPGTEYGYTF. CDR3 DNA: TGTGCCAGCAGCCCCGGGACCGAGTATGGCTACACCTTC. The full variable domain, its missing parts supplied by reference TRBV5-4 and TRBJ1-2, is ETGVTQSPTHLIKTRGQQVTLRCSSQSGHNTVSWYQQALGQGPQFIFQYYREEENGRGNFPPRFSGLQFPNYSSELNVNALELDDSALYLCASSPGTEYGYTFGSGTRLTVV.

J is TRBJ1-1 and V is TRBV5-1; D is possibly TRBD1 (5 bases). V was shortened by 0 bases and J by 5 bases, with 14 bases between the two germline ends. This CDR3 has 15 amino acids. The germline gives CDR1 SGHRS, CDR2 YFSETQ. CDR3 residues: CASSLASGGATEAFF. CDR3 DNA sequence: TGCGCCAGCAGCTTGGCCTCGGGGGGAGCGACTGAAGCTTTCTTT.

This clone came up a few times. V is TRBV7-9 and J is TRBJ2-7, with D unclear. V was shortened by 8 bases and J by 6 bases, with 14 bases between the two germline ends. Germline values: CDR1 SEHNR, CDR2 FQNEAQ (reference sequence). The length of the CDR3 is 12 residues. The CDR3 protein is CASAAPRGEQYF. CDR3 DNA sequence: TGTGCCAGCGCTGCACCTCGAGGCGAGCAGTACTTC.

The J gene is TRBJ1-5, the V gene TRBV4-2, with 9 bases identical to TRBD1. The V segment lost 1 base and the J segment 5 bases; nucleotides outside the gene matches: 6. Germline V lookup: CDR1 LGHNA, CDR2 YNFKEQ. The CDR3 is made up of 16 amino acids. For the CDR3, the DNA is TGTGCCAGCAGCCAAGTTTTCACAGGGGGCCATCAGCCCCAGCATTTT. The encoded protein is CASSQVFTGGHQPQHF.